The 27 T cell receptor beta chains below come from one sample, sequenced in a study of shared clonotypes between healthy human individuals (dated by TCRdb to about 2020). The receptor library was made with the immunoSEQ multiplex PCR assay. In its TCRdb copy, this immuneACCESS table keeps in-frame sequences only and misses some clones. Where compared with another copy, unresolved V genes explain less than half of these, and the others have no known cause. This sample has approximately 640,000 clones in its table, and around 91% of those were observed once. The ten largest clones capture around a third of the sample. Sequencing input: memory CD8+ T cells from PBMCs. In the paper's terms, the cell subset or site label means: CD45RO+ cells pooled with CCR7-negative TemRA cells. These receptors all stem from a man aged 18 to 35 in good health. Some clones in this sample may be carry-over from other donors' samples.

This chain connects TRBV18 to TRBJ2-7; 12 bases match TRBD2. J was trimmed by 0 bases and V by 2 bases; bases with no gene match: 2. Per the germline V gene, CDR1 is KGHSH and CDR2 is LQKENI. The CDR3 extends over 16 amino acids. The CDR3 sequence: CASSPSTSGSSYEQYF. CDR3 nucleotide sequence: TGTGCCAGCTCACCATCGACTAGCGGGAGCTCCTACGAGCAGTACTTC.

In regard to this clone: This same CDR3 is encoded by further DNA sequences in the sample. V gene TRBV19 combines with J gene TRBJ2-3; D ambiguous. The CDR3 has 12 residues. V gave up 3 bases and J gave up 3 bases, with 4 bases separating them. CDR1 is LNHDA and CDR2 is SQIVND in the germline V gene (reference sequence). In nucleotides, the CDR3 is TGTGCCAGTAGTATTGGGACAGATACGCAGTATTTT. It is translated as CASSIGTDTQYF.

The CDR3 loop is CASSYTRGGIIRGEQFF. The CDR3 DNA reads as TGTGCCAGCAGCTACACCCGGGGCGGGATAATTAGGGGGGAGCAGTTCTTC. V is TRBV7-9 and J is TRBJ2-1; the D gene could be TRBD1 or TRBD2 (6 bases each). Per germline, CDR1 SEHNR and CDR2 FQNEAQ (reference sequence). V was pared by 4 bases and J by 10 bases, with 26 bases between. The CDR3 contains 17 residues.

The V gene is TRBV25-1, the J gene TRBJ1-1; D is unclear. This CDR3 has 15 amino acids. CDR1 is MGHDK, CDR2 SYGVNS, per germline. Deletions cut 1 base from V and 2 bases from J, with 11 bases between. The CDR3 protein is CASSEFIAANTEAFF. The DNA of the CDR3 is TGTGCCAGCAGTGAATTTATAGCGGCCAACACTGAAGCTTTCTTT.

A remark on this clone: The same CDR3 is also encoded by other DNA sequences in this sample. The chain uses TRBV5-6 and TRBJ1-1; D is possibly TRBD1 (6 bases). This CDR3 region has 14 residues. The germline V and J ends were trimmed by 0 bases and 2 bases, with 8 bases remaining between them. Germline loops: CDR1 SGHDT, CDR2 YYEEEE. DNA of the CDR3: TGTGCCAGCAGCTTGGGGACAGTAAACACTGAAGCTTTCTTT. It is translated as CASSLGTVNTEAFF. Filled out from reference TRBV5-6 and TRBJ1-1, the complete variable domain reads DAGVTQSPTHLIKTRGQQVTLRCSPKSGHDTVSWYQQALGQGPQFIFQYYEEEERQRGNFPDRFSGHQFPNYSSELNVNALLLGDSALYLCASSLGTVNTEAFFGQGTRLTVV.

In this sample, this clone turned up a few times. This chain joins TRBV28 and TRBJ2-2; D unresolved. V shed 6 bases and J shed 1 base, with 18 bases lying between them. Germline V gene data show CDR1 as MDHEN and CDR2 as SYDVKM. The CDR3 length is 17 residues. The CDR3 is CASSPLGQMKNTGELFF. CDR3 coding DNA: TGTGCCAGCAGCCCCCTCGGGCAAATGAAGAACACCGGGGAGCTGTTTTTT.

This rearrangement joins TRBV15 to TRBJ2-5; maybe TRBD2 (5 bases). The CDR3 is made up of 13 amino acids. The germline gives CDR1 LNHNV, CDR2 YYDKDF (reference sequence). The germline V and J ends were trimmed by 6 bases and 1 base, with 9 bases remaining between them. The CDR3 spells CATSPEAQETQYF. The CDR3 DNA sequence: TGTGCCACCAGTCCGGAGGCCCAAGAGACCCAGTACTTC.

The V and J genes are TRBV13 and TRBJ1-1; tentative D call: TRBD1 (5 bases). V was cut by 5 bases and J by 7 bases, with 20 bases left in between. The CDR3 contains 15 residues. CDR1 is PRHDT and CDR2 is FYEKMQ in the germline V gene (reference sequence). Here the CDR3 DNA reads TGTGCCAGCAGCCGGGGGAGGGGCCGCGTTGATGAAGCTTTCTTT. It translates to CASSRGRGRVDEAFF.

The CDR3 reads CAKGPGGGGELFF. The DNA of the CDR3 is TGTGCCAAGGGACCAGGGGGCGGCGGGGAGCTGTTTTTT. The chain is built from TRBV27 and TRBJ2-2, with TRBD1 matching 8 bases. CDR1 and CDR2 from the germline V gene are MNHEY and SMNVEV (reference sequence). This CDR3 has 13 residues. V trimming: 10 bases; J trimming: 7 bases; junction bases outside the gene matches: 8.

This clone occurred once. The chain couples TRBV7-2 to TRBJ2-7, with D possibly TRBD2 on 6 matching bases. Germline V gene lookup returns CDR1 SGHTA and CDR2 FQGNSA. This CDR3 contains 15 residues. Trimming stripped 3 bases from V and 0 bases from J, with 12 bases between. CDR3 nucleotides: TGTGCCAGCAGCTTGGAAGTCGGGAGCTCCTACGAGCAGTACTTC. Its protein product is CASSLEVGSSYEQYF.

Only a few counts were recorded for this clone. The chain joins TRBV29-1 to TRBJ1-1; 9 bases are a match to TRBD1. Germline CDR1 is SQVTM and CDR2 is ANQGSEA. There are 14 residues in the CDR3. After removal of 4 bases from V and 10 bases from J, the junction contained 13 bases not matched to a gene. The CDR3 region has the DNA TGCAGCGTTGGAACCAGGACAGGGGATTCGACAGCTTTCTTT. Residues: CSVGTRTGDSTAFF.

This clone came up once. V and J are TRBV7-2 and TRBJ2-2; D is perhaps TRBD1 (5 bases). Germline CDR1 SGHTA, CDR2 FQGNSA. V was cut by 2 bases and J by 5 bases, with 9 bases left in between. The CDR3 spans 14 residues. DNA of the CDR3: TGTGCCAGCAGCTTATTTAAGGGGACCGGGGAGCTGTTTTTT. It translates to CASSLFKGTGELFF.

The chain carries TRBV10-3 and TRBJ2-7, with 7 bases identical to TRBD1. CDR3 length: 15 residues. V was pared by 5 bases and J by 1 base, with 8 bases of the junction left unmatched. Germline-derived CDR1 and CDR2 are ENHRY and SYGVKD. CDR3 sequence reads: CAISRQGGQSYEQYF. CDR3 sequence (DNA): TGTGCCATCAGTAGACAGGGCGGCCAATCCTACGAGCAGTACTTC.

The table lists this clone with a count of one. This chain uses TRBV5-1 with TRBJ1-2, with D tentatively TRBD1 (5 bases). Trimming removed 3 bases from V and 3 bases from J, with 15 bases in between. CDR3 length: 15 residues. CDR1 and CDR2 from the germline V gene are SGHRS and YFSETQ. The CDR3 region has the DNA TGCGCCAGCAGCTCCGGGGGTGGAGGGGACTATGGCTACACCTTC. Translated, it gives CASSSGGGGDYGYTF.

This clone was counted between two and nine times. The gene calls are TRBV19 and TRBJ2-1; a possible D gene is TRBD1 (5 bases). The CDR3 consists of 13 residues. V lost 7 bases and J lost 7, with 14 bases in between. The V gene's germline CDR1 is LNHDA and CDR2 SQIVND (reference sequence). Here the CDR3 DNA reads TGTGCCAGTAAACTCACAGGAATGAATGAGCAGTTCTTC. Its translation is CASKLTGMNEQFF.

Only one count was recorded for this clone. The chain couples TRBV4-2 to TRBJ2-1; D is possibly TRBD2 (6 bases). Germline V gives CDR1 LGHNA, CDR2 YNFKEQ. The CDR3 extends over 17 amino acids. V dropped 6 bases and J dropped 6 bases, with 24 bases sitting between them. This CDR3 reads CASRRLTGVRFGNEQFF. CDR3 nucleotide sequence: TGTGCCAGCAGGCGACTAACGGGAGTGCGGTTTGGCAATGAGCAGTTCTTC.

The V call is TRBV6-6, the J call TRBJ2-6; D gene ambiguous. Germline V lookup: CDR1 MNHNY, CDR2 SVGAGI (reference sequence). This CDR3 is built from 16 residues. The V end lost 6 bases, the J end lost 0 bases, and 12 bases lay between the germline ends. The CDR3: CASRQSSYSGANVLTF. The CDR3 region has the DNA TGTGCCAGCAGGCAGTCCTCTTACTCTGGGGCCAACGTCCTGACTTTC.

The chain has TRBV7-2 and TRBJ1-3, with D unclear. Germline-derived CDR1 and CDR2 are SGHTA and FQGNSA. This CDR3 has 12 amino acids. Between the trimmed V and J ends, which lost 8 bases and 2 bases, there was a span of 7 bases. CDR3 sequence reads: CASSPAGNTIYF. The CDR3, as DNA: TGTGCCAGCTCCCCAGCTGGAAACACCATATATTTT.

This clone was detected only a few times. This rearrangement joins TRBV6-6 to TRBJ1-2; no definite D call. This CDR3 region has 13 residues. From germline, CDR1 is MNHNY and CDR2 SVGAGI (reference sequence). Trimming removed 0 bases from V and 2 bases from J, with 4 bases in between. CDR3 nucleotide sequence: TGTGCCAGCAGTTACTCGGACAACTATGGCTACACCTTC. This translates into CASSYSDNYGYTF.

The chain carries TRBV6-1 and TRBJ2-7; 11 positions agree with TRBD2. The CDR3 spans 15 residues. Looked up from germline, CDR1 is MNHNS and CDR2 is SASEGT. V shed 6 bases, J shed 2 bases, and the junction held 6 bases outside the gene matches. The CDR3 sequence is CASSQTSGRPYEQYF. In DNA, the CDR3 is TGTGCCAGCAGCCAAACTAGCGGGAGACCCTACGAGCAGTACTTC.

The rearrangement links TRBV30 to TRBJ1-2, with D possibly being TRBD1 (5 bases). Trimming removed 2 bases at V and 4 bases at J, with 14 bases between. The length of the CDR3 is 14 residues. Per germline, CDR1 GTSNPN and CDR2 SVGIG (reference sequence). CDR3 sequence: CAWSYDRLGYGYTF. DNA for the CDR3: TGTGCCTGGAGTTACGACAGACTAGGCTATGGCTACACCTTC.

V usage is TRBV5-6 and J usage is TRBJ1-1, with TRBD1 as a possible D gene (6 bases). This CDR3 spans 16 amino acids. Germline CDR1 reads SGHDT; CDR2 reads YYEEEE. V was shortened by 0 bases and J by 4 bases, with 16 bases between the two germline ends. CDR3 amino acids: CASSLAEGGRGTEAFF. CDR3 sequence (DNA): TGTGCCAGCAGCTTGGCCGAGGGGGGCAGGGGCACTGAAGCTTTCTTT.

This rearrangement joins TRBV27 to TRBJ2-1; weak D call: TRBD1 (6 bases). Germline V lookup: CDR1 MNHEY, CDR2 SMNVEV (reference sequence). CDR3 length equals 14 residues. Trimming stripped 3 bases from V and 6 bases from J, with 12 bases between. The CDR3, as DNA: TGTGCCAGCAGTTTTTCCAGGGGAAGCAATGAGCAGTTCTTC. Its protein is CASSFSRGSNEQFF.

The chain is built from TRBV7-9 and TRBJ2-1; TRBD2 might be the D (6 bases). The CDR3 is made up of 17 amino acids. Germline loops: CDR1 SEHNR, CDR2 FQNEAQ (reference sequence). The V gene lost 4 bases and the J gene lost 0 bases, with 16 bases spanning the gap. DNA of the CDR3: TGTGCCAGCAGCTCCCTCCGGTTGGACTACTCCTACAATGAGCAGTTCTTC. It is translated as CASSSLRLDYSYNEQFF.

The chain uses TRBV5-6 and TRBJ2-7, with a tentative D call TRBD2 (6 bases). Germline V CDR1 and CDR2: SGHDT, YYEEEE. Trimming cost V 4 bases and J 3 bases, with 14 bases left between them. There are 14 residues in the CDR3. The CDR3 region is CASSAAGFNYEQYF. The CDR3 bases are TGTGCCAGCAGCGCCGCGGGATTCAACTACGAGCAGTACTTC.

The rearrangement uses TRBV28 and TRBJ2-1; no clear D gene. V shed 7 bases and J shed 4 bases, with 11 bases lying between them. This CDR3 has 13 amino acids. Germline loops: CDR1 MDHEN, CDR2 SYDVKM. CDR3 DNA sequence: TGTGCCAGCACCACTCCAGCGTACAATGAGCAGTTCTTC. Residues: CASTTPAYNEQFF.

This chain uses TRBV11-1 with TRBJ2-1, with 9 bases that match TRBD1. The germline CDR1 and CDR2 sequences are SGHAT and FQDESV (reference sequence). This CDR3 region has 16 residues. V shed 4 bases and J 2 bases; nucleotides not matched to a gene: 6. This chain's CDR3 is CASSSPGTGTYNEQFF. The DNA of the CDR3 is TGTGCCAGCAGCTCTCCCGGGACAGGGACCTACAATGAGCAGTTCTTC.